One sample yielded the 11 T cell receptor beta chains listed below, sequenced in a study of T cell repertoires in cytomegalovirus infection. Using its own MiXCR run on the reads, TCRdb lists one record per CDR3 protein. The profile shows 370,000 or so distinct CDR3 sequences, just under 35% of them singletons. These receptors' antigens are unknown. The material sequenced was cultured PBMCs, taken from culture after CMV antigen stimulation. The source of these receptors is a human donor in good health (CMV status not recorded). Some clones in this sample may be carry-over from other donors' samples.

The chain links TRBV6-5 to TRBJ2-1; 8 bases line up with TRBD2. The CDR3 extends over 15 amino acids. V lost 4 bases and J lost 4; bases outside the gene matches: 6. Germline V gene data show CDR1 as MNHEY and CDR2 as SVGAGI. The CDR3 is CASSLGLEGYNEQFF. CDR3 sequence (DNA): TGTGCCAGCAGTTTGGGACTAGAGGGTTACAATGAGCAGTTCTTC.

With regard to this clonotype: At one of its ends the junction is not consistent with the germline gene, which may arise from a read error. The chain uses TRBV20-1 and TRBJ2-5, with D uncertain. Germline V lookup: CDR1 DFQATT, CDR2 SNEGSKA (reference sequence). The CDR3 runs to 13 residues. The CDR3 sequence: CSPRDGPQETQYF. The DNA of the CDR3 is TGCAGTCCTAGAGACGGGCCCCAAGAGACCCAGTACTTC.

This clonotype was counted a few times. The chain links TRBV7-2 to TRBJ2-3, with TRBD2 matching 9 bases. V shed 7 bases and J 6 bases; nucleotides not matched to a gene: 8. CDR1 and CDR2 (germline): SGHTA, FQGNSA. The length of the CDR3 is 14 residues. DNA for the CDR3: TGTGCCAGCATTATTAGCGGGAGTGCGGATACGCAGTATTTT. Translated: CASIISGSADTQYF.

This clonotype was counted a few times. This chain uses TRBV28 with TRBJ1-5; D unresolved. This CDR3 is built from 14 residues. Germline V lookup: CDR1 MDHEN, CDR2 SYDVKM. V lost 6 bases, J lost 2 bases, and 11 bases lay in between. CDR3 protein: CASSPTDGNQPQHF. As DNA, the CDR3 is TGTGCCAGCAGCCCCACCGATGGCAATCAGCCCCAGCATTTT.

This clonotype was observed a handful of times. V usage is TRBV29-1 and J usage is TRBJ2-5; D perhaps matches TRBD1 (5 bases). Germline V gene data show CDR1 as SQVTM and CDR2 as ANQGSEA. The CDR3 is 12 amino acids. The ends were cut back, 3 bases at V and 5 bases at J, with 10 bases in the middle. Written as DNA, the CDR3 is TGCAGCGTTGAGGGGCCCAGCGAGACCCAGTACTTC. Amino acid sequence: CSVEGPSETQYF.

The gene calls are TRBV7-2 and TRBJ2-3; the match to TRBD2 covers 11 bases. The CDR3 extends over 16 amino acids. Germline CDR1 reads SGHTA; CDR2 reads FQGNSA. J was trimmed by 6 bases and V by 4 bases; bases with no gene match: 9. DNA for the CDR3: TGTGCCAGCAGCTCGAAGCCGGGACTAGCGGCGGATACGCAGTATTTT. Translation: CASSSKPGLAADTQYF.

The chain links TRBV7-6 to TRBJ2-3; D may be TRBD2 (6 bases). The V end was cut by 5 bases, the J end by 6 bases, with 21 bases between. This CDR3 has 16 amino acids. Germline CDR1 SGHVS, CDR2 FNYEAQ. Written as DNA, the CDR3 is TGTGCCAGCAGCATCGGATCTAGCTTCAGCGGGGATACGCAGTATTTT. This encodes CASSIGSSFSGDTQYF.

This chain links TRBV7-2 with TRBJ2-3; 8 positions agree with TRBD1. Germline V gene sequence: CDR1 SGHTA, CDR2 FQGNSA. The CDR3 is 15 amino acids. Trimming removed 7 bases from V and 3 bases from J; junction bases left unmatched: 9. The CDR3 sequence is CASNPGQGITDTQYF. The CDR3 DNA follows: TGTGCCAGCAACCCAGGACAGGGTATAACAGATACGCAGTATTTT.

Here the CDR3 DNA reads TGTGCCAGCAGTTTATCACAGGGAGGACAGCCCCAGCATTTT. It is translated as CASSLSQGGQPQHF. This chain connects TRBV28 to TRBJ1-5, with D tentatively TRBD1 (6 bases). This CDR3 is built from 14 residues. Trimming took off 1 base at V and 7 bases at J, with 11 bases between the two ends. Germline values: CDR1 MDHEN, CDR2 SYDVKM.

This clonotype appeared many times. The J gene is TRBJ2-1, the V gene TRBV7-2; 7 bases match TRBD1. This CDR3 is 15 amino acids long. After removal of 3 bases from V and 3 bases from J, the junction contained 5 bases not matched to a gene. CDR1 and CDR2 from the germline V gene are SGHTA and FQGNSA. The CDR3 loop is CASSLGQNIYNEQFF. The CDR3 nucleotides read TGTGCCAGCAGCTTGGGACAGAATATCTACAATGAGCAGTTCTTC.

This clonotype occurred a few times. This rearrangement joins TRBV19 to TRBJ2-5; 7 bases line up with TRBD1. Trimming took 2 bases from V and 3 from J; bases not matched to a gene: 3. Germline V CDR1 and CDR2: LNHDA, SQIVND (reference sequence). CDR3 length: 14 residues. CDR3 DNA sequence: TGTGCCAGTAGTATACCGGGACAGAAAGAGACCCAGTACTTC. Residues: CASSIPGQKETQYF.